These 25 T cell receptor beta chains share one sample of origin, sequenced in a study. MiXCR, applied by TCRdb to the RT-PCR reads, yields one record per CDR3 protein. The sample holds about 680,000 distinct CDR3 sequences; 14% are singletons and the top ten take 3.6%. The sample was memory CD4+ T cells from blood. The receptors shown here come from a female donor in good health, serving as a healthy control.

This clonotype was counted only a few times. The CDR3 sequence is CASSHRGTESGNEQYF. In DNA, the CDR3 is TGTGCCAGCAGCCACCGAGGGACCGAGAGCGGAAATGAGCAGTACTTC. This chain links TRBV7-2 with TRBJ2-7; D possibly uses TRBD1 or TRBD2 (5 bases each). From germline, CDR1 is SGHTA and CDR2 FQGNSA. This CDR3 is 16 amino acids long. V was cut by 5 bases and J by 7 bases, with 24 bases left in between.

The gene calls are TRBV20-1 and TRBJ2-2; no clear D gene. V gave up 1 base and J gave up 0 bases, with 6 bases separating them. The CDR3 contains 14 residues. The germline V gene encodes CDR1 DFQATT and CDR2 SNEGSKA (reference sequence). The CDR3, as DNA: TGCAGTGCTAGAGTCCCCACGAACACCGGGGAGCTGTTTTTT. Translating it yields CSARVPTNTGELFF.

This chain links TRBV14 with TRBJ2-7, with 7 nucleotides matching TRBD2. J was trimmed by 5 bases and V by 1 base; bases with no gene match: 14. The CDR3 runs 17 residues. The germline gives CDR1 SGHDN, CDR2 FVKESK. CDR3 sequence: CASSQVRWGSGMDEQYF. DNA for the CDR3: TGTGCCAGCAGCCAAGTCCGTTGGGGGAGCGGGATGGACGAGCAGTACTTC.

This clonotype turned up a few times. This chain connects TRBV7-9 to TRBJ2-7; D might be TRBD2 (6 bases). V lost 6 bases to trimming and J lost 4 bases, with 13 bases between them. The CDR3 is 13 residues long. Germline CDR1 is SEHNR and CDR2 is FQNEAQ (reference sequence). The CDR3, as DNA: TGTGCCAGCAGACTCACGGCGGGGTACGAGCAGTACTTC. Translation gives CASRLTAGYEQYF.

The chain has TRBV5-6 and TRBJ2-5; 8 positions match TRBD2. The CDR3 is 17 residues long. Germline V gene data show CDR1 as SGHDT and CDR2 as YYEEEE. V lost 0 bases and J lost 4; bases outside the gene matches: 11. The DNA for the CDR3 is TGTGCCAGCAGCTTGGACCGAGCGGGAGTGGCTTTAGAGACCCAGTACTTC. It codes for CASSLDRAGVALETQYF.

Ten or more counts support this clonotype. The chain links TRBV11-2 to TRBJ1-2; D remains ambiguous. Germline V gene sequence: CDR1 SGHAT, CDR2 FQNNGV. Trimming removed 7 bases from V and 8 bases from J, with 20 bases in between. The CDR3 contains 14 residues. The CDR3 nucleotides read TGTGCCAGCAACACCAGGTCGGGTTCTGAAGGCTACACCTTC. Protein sequence: CASNTRSGSEGYTF.

This clonotype was counted between two and nine times. The rearrangement links TRBV25-1 to TRBJ1-2; no clear D. This CDR3 spans 13 amino acids. V gave up 0 bases and J gave up 6 bases, with 8 bases separating them. Germline V gene sequence: CDR1 MGHDK, CDR2 SYGVNS. The CDR3 sequence is CASSEYVVHGYTF. The CDR3 DNA sequence: TGTGCCAGCAGTGAATACGTAGTTCATGGCTACACCTTC.

V usage is TRBV7-2 and J usage is TRBJ2-1, with D maybe TRBD2 (5 bases). CDR1 and CDR2 (germline): SGHTA, FQGNSA. This CDR3 spans 18 amino acids. Trimming pared 5 bases from V and 4 bases from J, leaving 24 bases between. CDR3 protein: CASSPRGVGSGFYNEQFF. The CDR3 coding sequence is TGTGCCAGCAGCCCGCGTGGCGTTGGCTCGGGATTTTACAATGAGCAGTTCTTC.

The chain recombines TRBV6-2 or TRBV6-3 with TRBJ1-3; D call uncertain. Trimming pared 6 bases from V and 0 bases from J, leaving 6 bases between. The germline CDR1 and CDR2 sequences are MNHEY and SVGEGT. The CDR3 has 13 amino acids. CDR3 DNA: TGTGCCAGCAGAATCTTCTCTGGAAACACCATATATTTT. Encoded protein: CASRIFSGNTIYF.

V usage is TRBV11-3 and J usage is TRBJ1-1, with D unclear. CDR3 length equals 13 residues. V was clipped by 2 bases and J by 6 bases, with 10 bases between them. CDR1 and CDR2 (germline): SGHNT, YENEEA. This CDR3 is CASSLFGESEAFF. The CDR3 region has the DNA TGTGCCAGCAGCTTATTCGGGGAGTCTGAAGCTTTCTTT.

The chain's CDR3 is CASSQDSWQGIYGYTF. CDR3 in DNA: TGCGCCAGCAGCCAAGATTCGTGGCAGGGTATCTATGGCTACACCTTC. The rearrangement links TRBV4-3 to TRBJ1-2, with D tentatively TRBD1 (5 bases). The V gene lost 0 bases and the J gene lost 4 bases, with 15 bases spanning the gap. The CDR3 length is 16 residues. Looked up from germline, CDR1 is LGHNA and CDR2 is YSLEER.

Details on this clonotype: A much bigger clone sits one base away, suggesting this may be a read error. The genes are TRBV20-1 and TRBJ1-6; the D is unclear. The CDR3 loop spans 13 amino acids. Germline V gives CDR1 DFQATT, CDR2 SNEGSKA (reference sequence). In nucleotides, the CDR3 is TGCAGTTCTAGACGCGGGATGGGTTCACCCCTCCACTTT. Its protein product is CSSRRGMGSPLHF.

This clonotype showed up just a few times. The chain couples TRBV5-8 to TRBJ2-1; no reliable D call. This CDR3 is 11 amino acids long. Trimming removed 0 bases at V and 10 bases at J, with 5 bases between. CDR1 SGHTS and CDR2 YDEGEE come from the germline V gene. CDR3 amino acids: CASSLVWEQFF. The DNA for the CDR3 is TGTGCCAGCAGCTTGGTCTGGGAGCAGTTCTTC.

The chain combines TRBV9 with TRBJ2-1, with TRBD2 matching 8 bases. The junction had 8 bases not matched to a gene; V was cut back by 3 bases and J by 9 bases. CDR3 length: 14 amino acids. CDR1 and CDR2 from the germline V gene are SGDLS and YYNGEE. DNA of the CDR3: TGTGCCAGCAGCGGCCGACAGCGGGAGAGTGAGCAGTTCTTC. Protein: CASSGRQRESEQFF.

This clonotype turned up a few times. This chain joins TRBV5-1 and TRBJ2-7; D remains unclear. Deletions cut 2 bases from V and 4 bases from J, with 13 bases between. The germline gives CDR1 SGHRS, CDR2 YFSETQ. The CDR3 has 14 residues. The CDR3: CASSLGHRRYEQYF. Written as DNA, the CDR3 is TGCGCCAGCAGCTTAGGCCACCGAAGGTACGAGCAGTACTTC.

In its sample, this clonotype was seen many times. The chain joins TRBV29-1 to TRBJ2-5; 9 bases line up with TRBD1. V shed 0 bases and J 5 bases; nucleotides not matched to a gene: 7. CDR3 size: 15 residues. Germline V gives CDR1 SQVTM, CDR2 ANQGSEA. The CDR3, as DNA: TGCAGCGTTGAAGAACCGGGACAGGGAGAGGAGACCCAGTACTTC. This sequence encodes CSVEEPGQGEETQYF.

This clonotype has a count of ten or more. The chain links TRBV7-2 to TRBJ2-2; TRBD1 agrees at 11 bases. V was clipped by 4 bases and J by 6 bases; unmatched bases: 1. Per germline, CDR1 SGHTA and CDR2 FQGNSA. The CDR3 length is 14 residues. This chain's CDR3 is CASSWTGGAGELFF. The CDR3 bases are TGTGCCAGCAGCTGGACAGGGGGCGCCGGGGAGCTGTTTTTT.

This clonotype has a handful of counts. The rearrangement uses TRBV27 and TRBJ1-1; a weak D match, TRBD1 (5 bases). This CDR3 is built from 16 residues. The germline V gene encodes CDR1 MNHEY and CDR2 SMNVEV (reference sequence). Between the trimmed V and J ends, which lost 1 base and 2 bases, there was a span of 14 bases. In DNA, the CDR3 is TGTGCCAGCAGTTTATTGGGTCAGGGTAGAAACACTGAAGCTTTCTTT. Its protein product is CASSLLGQGRNTEAFF.

The chain joins TRBV4-2 to TRBJ2-1; D gene uncertain. The V gene's germline CDR1 is LGHNA and CDR2 YNFKEQ. V gave up 4 bases and J gave up 4 bases, with 17 bases separating them. The CDR3 has 16 residues. The CDR3 reads CASSLSRADRYNEQFF. CDR3 DNA: TGTGCCAGCAGCCTCTCCCGGGCCGATAGATACAATGAGCAGTTCTTC.

This clonotype occurred a few times. The CDR3 nucleotides are TGCGCCAGCAGCCCCGGGGGGGCCAGCGGGGAGCTGTTTTTT. It specifies CASSPGGASGELFF. V and J are TRBV5-1 and TRBJ2-2, with 8 positions matching TRBD2. Germline V lookup: CDR1 SGHRS, CDR2 YFSETQ. The length of the CDR3 is 14 residues. V lost 4 bases to trimming and J lost 7 bases; unmatched junction nucleotides: 6.

As regards this clonotype: This CDR3 is missing its conserved last phenylalanine or tryptophan, likely due to a read error. No DNA is shown, since the ends of the CDR3 on it are uncertain; the CDR3 is the one TCRdb lists. The J gene is TRBJ2-7, the V gene TRBV6-6. CDR1 is MNHNY, CDR2 SVGAGI, per germline (reference sequence). The CDR3 adds up to 8 amino acids, both ends counted. CDR3 sequence reads: CASSPRGG.

The rearrangement joins TRBV29-1 to TRBJ2-5; 8 bases align to TRBD2. CDR1 SQVTM and CDR2 ANQGSEA come from the germline V gene. The CDR3 covers 14 residues. V dropped 7 bases and J dropped 1; count of bases not matched to a gene: 8. The CDR3 sequence is CSAAISGVQETQYF. The CDR3 DNA sequence: TGCAGCGCCGCCATTAGCGGGGTCCAAGAGACCCAGTACTTC.

This clonotype was counted many times. This chain links TRBV6-2 or TRBV6-3 with TRBJ2-1; TRBD2 might be the D (5 bases). Trimming stripped 6 bases from V and 9 bases from J, with 9 bases between. CDR1 MNHEY and CDR2 SVGEGT come from the germline V gene. This CDR3 has 11 amino acids. CDR3 bases: TGTGCCAGCAGCCCGGACTCTGAGCAGTTCTTC. Encoded protein: CASSPDSEQFF.

The chain uses TRBV18 and TRBJ1-3, with unresolved D. Germline lookup yields CDR1 KGHSH and CDR2 LQKENI. The CDR3 is 17 amino acids. V lost 1 base, J lost 4 bases, and 17 bases lay in between. CDR3 coding DNA: TGTGCCAGCTCACCACTACGCGGGGAGTTGACAGGAAACACCATATATTTT. Translating gives CASSPLRGELTGNTIYF. Full variable domain (missing parts from reference TRBV18 and TRBJ1-3): NAGVMQNPRHLVRRRGQEARLRCSPMKGHSHVYWYRQLPEEGLKFMVYLQKENIIDESGMPKERFSAEFPKEGPSILRIQQVVRGDSAAYFCASSPLRGELTGNTIYFGEGSWLTVV.

J is TRBJ1-2 and V is TRBV11-2; D gene ambiguous. Trimming took off 6 bases at V and 9 bases at J, with 11 bases between the two ends. Germline V gives CDR1 SGHAT, CDR2 FQNNGV. This CDR3 has 11 amino acids. CDR3 sequence (DNA): TGTGCCAGCAGACGACTAGCAAGCTACACCTTC. Protein product: CASRRLASYTF.